The next 18 T cell receptor beta chains were all read from a single sample in a study of blood T cell repertoires in COVID-19 (dated by TCRdb to the early 2020s). Receptors were amplified or captured by the immunoSEQ multiplex PCR assay. Here the immuneACCESS table is served through TCRdb, limited to in-frame sequences with V and J called. Missing clones are a known gap in these copies; in checked studies unresolved V genes cover under half, and the rest lacks a known reason. Within this sample are more than 150,000 clones, with more than 70% of them counted one time only. The ten most abundant clones make up less than 3% of the sample. The material sequenced was peripheral blood. These receptors were collected from a man aged 55 to 70 with acute or convalescent COVID-19.

The chain recombines TRBV18 with TRBJ1-2, with TRBD1 matching 7 bases. The CDR3 has 16 residues. CDR1 KGHSH and CDR2 LQKENI come from the germline V gene. Trimming at V came to 4 bases and at J to 2 bases, leaving 10 bases not matched to a gene. CDR3 amino acids: CASSLQEGQRNYGYTF. CDR3 coding DNA: TGTGCCAGCTCACTACAAGAGGGACAGAGAAACTATGGCTACACCTTC.

J is TRBJ1-1 and V is TRBV18; D gene unclear. CDR1 is KGHSH, CDR2 LQKENI, per germline. The CDR3 loop spans 15 amino acids. Trimming left V 3 bases short and J 8 bases short, with 19 bases between. CDR3 sequence reads: CASSPPNSGLGEAFF. CDR3 in DNA: TGTGCCAGCTCACCCCCGAACAGCGGCCTTGGGGAAGCTTTCTTT.

The chain links TRBV4-3 to TRBJ2-1; D might be TRBD2 (5 bases). Trimming took 1 base from V and 8 from J, leaving 12 bases between them. The germline V gene has CDR1 LGHNA and CDR2 YSLEER. This CDR3 spans 14 amino acids. CDR3 bases: TGCGCCAGCAGCCAAGGGCGGACTGCAGATGAGCAGTTCTTC. Its translation is CASSQGRTADEQFF.

The V gene is TRBV2, the J gene TRBJ2-5; D is unresolved. The CDR3 length is 15 residues. V was cut by 2 bases and J by 0 bases, with 10 bases left in between. CDR1 is SNHLY and CDR2 is FYNNEI in the germline V gene. In DNA form, the CDR3 reads TGTGCCAGCAGTGAACCGTCAGGCAACCAAGAGACCCAGTACTTC. Protein: CASSEPSGNQETQYF.

The chain carries TRBV29-1 and TRBJ1-1, with D possibly TRBD1 on 6 matching bases. V was clipped by 5 bases and J by 4 bases, with 8 bases between them. The CDR3 is 11 amino acids. Germline V gene lookup returns CDR1 SQVTM and CDR2 ANQGSEA. The CDR3 loop reads CSVQGTTEAFF. DNA of the CDR3: TGCAGCGTTCAGGGGACCACTGAAGCTTTCTTT.

This clone has a handful of counts. The chain recombines TRBV12-3 or TRBV12-4 with TRBJ2-1; tentatively, D is TRBD1 (5 bases). V dropped 9 bases and J dropped 4 bases, with 13 bases sitting between them. CDR3 length equals 13 residues. In nucleotides, the CDR3 is TGTGCCAGTCAGGAAAGGGGTTACAATGAGCAGTTCTTC. As protein: CASQERGYNEQFF.

The J gene is TRBJ1-1, the V gene TRBV29-1; tentatively, D is TRBD1 (5 bases). Germline V gene data show CDR1 as SQVTM and CDR2 as ANQGSEA. There are 11 residues in the CDR3. V dropped 4 bases and J dropped 6 bases, with 9 bases sitting between them. CDR3 in amino acids: CSVAPTAEAFF. The CDR3 DNA follows: TGCAGCGTTGCTCCGACAGCTGAAGCTTTCTTT.

J is TRBJ1-1 and V is TRBV5-1; possibly TRBD1 for D (6 bases). The CDR3 contains 14 residues. CDR1 and CDR2 from the germline V gene are SGHRS and YFSETQ. The ends were cut back, 2 bases at V and 0 bases at J, with 8 bases in the middle. CDR3 amino acids: CASSFRGLNTEAFF. The CDR3 DNA sequence: TGCGCCAGCAGCTTCAGGGGCCTGAACACTGAAGCTTTCTTT.

This chain uses TRBV3-1 (or the pseudogene TRBV3-2) with TRBJ1-2; D unresolved. V was shortened by 3 bases and J by 4 bases, with 12 bases between the two germline ends. The CDR3 has 14 amino acids. Germline values: CDR1 LGHDT, CDR2 YNNKEL (reference sequence). The CDR3 coding sequence is TGTGCCAGCAGCCATAGAGACACATCCTATGGCTACACCTTC. This sequence encodes CASSHRDTSYGYTF.

CDR3 sequence reads: CASSSGGTVSSSYNEQFF. Here the CDR3 DNA reads TGTGCCAGCAGCTCTGGAGGGACAGTTTCGAGCTCCTACAATGAGCAGTTCTTC. The chain is built from TRBV7-7 and TRBJ2-1, with D possibly TRBD1 on 7 matching bases. Germline V gene data show CDR1 as SSHAT and CDR2 as FNYEAQ (reference sequence). Trimming removed 4 bases from V and 0 bases from J, with 19 bases in between. The CDR3 totals 18 residues.

V usage is TRBV6-4 and J usage is TRBJ2-2; TRBD2 matches 8 bases. The CDR3 is made up of 16 amino acids. The J segment lost 0 bases and the V segment lost 5 bases, leaving 5 bases of the junction unmatched. CDR1 is MRHNA and CDR2 is SNTAGT in the germline V gene. This CDR3 is CASSPAGETNTGELFF. CDR3 in DNA: TGTGCCAGCAGTCCAGCGGGAGAAACGAACACCGGGGAGCTGTTTTTT.

This clone showed up just a few times. This chain uses TRBV30 with TRBJ1-5; 7 nucleotides agree with TRBD1. This CDR3 is built from 15 residues. Germline CDR1 GTSNPN, CDR2 SVGIG (reference sequence). V lost 2 bases to trimming and J lost 5 bases; unmatched junction nucleotides: 9. The CDR3 nucleotides read TGTGCCTGGAGTCCAGAGGGACAGCGATATCAGCCCCAGCATTTT. Translated, it gives CAWSPEGQRYQPQHF. The full variable domain, its missing parts supplied by reference TRBV30 and TRBJ1-5, is SQTIHQWPATLVQPVGSPLSLECTVEGTSNPNLYWYRQAAGRGLQLLFYSVGIGQISSEVPQNLSASRPQDRQFILSSKKLLLSDSGFYLCAWSPEGQRYQPQHFGDGTRLSIL.

This chain joins TRBV4-2 and TRBJ1-2; weak D call: TRBD1 (6 bases). The germline V gene encodes CDR1 LGHNA and CDR2 YNFKEQ. V lost 0 bases and J 4 bases, leaving 21 bases between the germline ends. This CDR3 is 18 amino acids long. CDR3 loop: CASSQDSRARGGSYGYTF. In DNA form, the CDR3 reads TGTGCCAGCAGCCAAGATTCGCGGGCGCGCGGGGGCAGCTATGGCTACACCTTC.

J is TRBJ1-1 and V is TRBV19, with TRBD1 matching 9 bases. Germline lookup yields CDR1 LNHDA and CDR2 SQIVND (reference sequence). Losses at the gene ends were 9 bases for V and 4 bases for J; bases not matched to a gene: 9. This CDR3 is built from 14 residues. CDR3 protein: CASGTGSSGTEAFF. As DNA, the CDR3 is TGTGCCAGCGGGACAGGGTCGTCGGGCACTGAAGCTTTCTTT.

CDR3 loop: CASSQEGGGAYNEQFF. As DNA, the CDR3 is TGCGCCAGCAGCCAAGAAGGGGGGGGAGCCTACAATGAGCAGTTCTTC. The genes are TRBV4-3 and TRBJ2-1, with D possibly matching TRBD2 (7 bases). Between the trimmed V and J ends, which lost 0 bases and 2 bases, there was a span of 11 bases. From germline, CDR1 is LGHNA and CDR2 YSLEER. The CDR3 is 16 residues long.

The chain recombines TRBV6-6 with TRBJ1-3, with 9 nucleotides matching TRBD1. V gave up 6 bases and J gave up 3 bases; unmatched junction bases: 3. Germline V gives CDR1 MNHNY, CDR2 SVGAGI (reference sequence). The CDR3 contains 14 residues. This CDR3 reads CASRRQGDGNTIYF. CDR3 in DNA: TGTGCCAGCAGAAGACAGGGGGATGGAAACACCATATATTTT.

This clone was observed a handful of times. The chain links TRBV11-1 to TRBJ1-2; 10 bases are shared with TRBD1. CDR3 length equals 14 residues. CDR1 is SGHAT and CDR2 is FQDESV in the germline V gene (reference sequence). J lost 3 bases, V lost 5 bases, and 3 bases had no gene match. The CDR3 DNA is TGTGCCAGCAGCCGACAGGGGGCGGACTATGGCTACACCTTC. This encodes CASSRQGADYGYTF.

The V call is TRBV6-5, the J call TRBJ1-1; D remains ambiguous. Germline-derived CDR1 and CDR2 are MNHEY and SVGAGI. This CDR3 has 15 amino acids. V was shortened by 5 bases and J by 2 bases, with 15 bases between the two germline ends. CDR3 region: CASSHYTGGNTEAFF. In DNA form, the CDR3 reads TGTGCCAGCAGTCATTACACCGGAGGCAACACTGAAGCTTTCTTT.